A single T cell receptor beta chain is shown here with its context. The sample belongs to a study of blood T cell repertoires in COVID-19. Study as a whole: From the United States, Italy and Spain came samples of acute and convalescent COVID-19. From T cells, B-cell-depleted T cells, or PBMCs came the material, which was cDNA or gDNA.

Authors' processing steps: Amplified reference gene primers provided the basis for estimating nucleated cell counts. Profiled with immunoSEQ multiplex PCR; TCRdb holds only in-frame clones, not every one. The V and J calls and clone size come from that table; D and trimming were worked out from the DNA. The sample has around 190,000 clones; approximately 86% are singletons. The CDR3 has 12 amino acids. In germline, CDR1 is MNHEY, CDR2 SVGAGI. The V gene lost 8 bases and the J gene lost 0 bases, with 7 bases spanning the gap. This sequence originates from a man in his thirties or forties with acute or convalescent COVID-19. This chain uses TRBV6-5 with TRBJ1-1, with D unclear. The sequencing sample was made of peripheral blood. Written as DNA, the CDR3 is TGTGCCAGCGCCCTACTGAACACTGAAGCTTTCTTT. This sequence encodes CASALLNTEAFF.